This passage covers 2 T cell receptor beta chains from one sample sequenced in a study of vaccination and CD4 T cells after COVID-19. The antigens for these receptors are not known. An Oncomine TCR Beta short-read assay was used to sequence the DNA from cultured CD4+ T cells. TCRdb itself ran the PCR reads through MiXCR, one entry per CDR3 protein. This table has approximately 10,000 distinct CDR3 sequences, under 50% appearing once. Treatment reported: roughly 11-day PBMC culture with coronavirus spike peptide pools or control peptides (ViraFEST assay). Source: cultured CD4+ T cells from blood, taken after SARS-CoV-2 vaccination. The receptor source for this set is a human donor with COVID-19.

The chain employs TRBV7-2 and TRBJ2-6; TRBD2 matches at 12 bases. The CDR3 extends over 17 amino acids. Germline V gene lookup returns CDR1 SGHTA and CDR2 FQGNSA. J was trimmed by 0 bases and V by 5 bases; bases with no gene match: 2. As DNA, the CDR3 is TGTGCCAGCAGCACTAGCGGGGGGCGCTCTGGGGCCAACGTCCTGACTTTC. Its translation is CASSTSGGRSGANVLTF.

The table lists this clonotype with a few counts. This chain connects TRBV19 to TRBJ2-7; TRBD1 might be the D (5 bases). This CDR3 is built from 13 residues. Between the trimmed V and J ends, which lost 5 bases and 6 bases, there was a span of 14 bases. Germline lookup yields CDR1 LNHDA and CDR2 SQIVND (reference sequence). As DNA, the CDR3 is TGTGCCAGTAGTCCGAACCCCAGGGCCGAGCAGTACTTC. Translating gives CASSPNPRAEQYF.